This TCR beta chain was found in a study of T cell repertoires in aging, cancer and after chemotherapy. The CDR3 is 13 amino acids. V was cut by 4 bases and J by 7 bases, with 14 bases left in between. The germline gives CDR1 MNHNS, CDR2 SASEGT. This clonotype is classed as medium-sized. What it binds is unknown. Multiplex touch-down PCR with TRB-A/B primers amplified rearranged V-D-J TRB sequences. TCRdb re-analysed the multiplex PCR reads in MiXCR, keeping a single row per CDR3 protein. The sample includes some 3,100 distinct CDR3 sequences, approximately 20% of them seen just once. Findings and limits, study-wide: The repertoire data cannot show anything about immunological memory following chemotherapy. Age-matched healthy donors had significantly more diverse, less clonal blood TCR repertoires than untreated cancer patients.

TCR beta rearrangements were amplified from peripheral blood genomic DNA. The receptor comes from a human donor with a solid tumor. Sample: blood. The chain has TRBV6-1 and TRBJ2-7; tentatively, D is TRBD1 (5 bases). Written as DNA, the CDR3 is TGTGCCAGCAGTGGGGGCCCGGAGTTAGAGCAGTACTTC. Its translation: CASSGGPELEQYF.